The rows below give T cell receptor beta chains drawn from one sample of a study of blood T cells in healthy people across ages. From the 5' RACE reads, TCRdb called clonotypes with MiXCR, one entry per CDR3 protein. The data show 550,000 to 600,000 distinct CDR3 sequences, roughly 48% seen once. The sequencing input was blood. These receptors were obtained from an elderly man in good health. The conserved cysteine and the conserved F or W are not part of the CDR3 here. Size is stated for part of the rows, as once, few or many counts, or as a class when the clone is expanded.

>few|TRBV7-2
ASSPRLAGVLTDTQY
>few|TRBV6-1
ASSADRGRGGYT
>many|TRBV6-5
ASTKTSGSSNEQF
>-|TRBV20-1
SAQTGLALGEQY
>-|TRBV20-1
TAGRSPLH
>few|TRBV5-1
ASSWGDRAYNEQF
>-|TRBV29-1
SVAASGRHNEQF
>-|TRBV28
ASRSRGQTQY
>-|TRBV7-2
ASSRHGQGVYGYT
>-|TRBV20-1
SASDGTAYEQY
>-|TRBV9
ASSVNHGTGDEQY
>-|TRBV7-2
ASSLGRGASRETQY
>few|TRBV20-1
SARDLAGPTRQQF
>-|TRBV9
ASSETSGGTDTQY
>many|TRBV6-5
ASSRQGVTGELF
>-|TRBV10-3
AISESVGTDTQY
>-|TRBV7-9
ASSLEVGGNTEAF
>-|TRBV4-3
ASSQATSVYNEQF
>-|TRBV4-2
ASSQTTVYGYT
>-|TRBV4-1
ASSQVGGVGHQPQH
>-|TRBV7-2
ASSNPGGPEQF
>many|TRBV5-1
ASSPPGLASSYEQY
>-|TRBV29-1
SAGVQGGTQY
>-|TRBV28
ASSISGTGPYEQY
>few|TRBV20-1
SADRGMETQY
>-|TRBV5-1
ASSRQTSGQETQY
>once|TRBV3-1
ASSQSATGAGEQY
>-|TRBV29-1
SIGRGPGQPQH
>-|TRBV9
ASSVAGGLEKLF
>-|TRBV7-8
ASSSPRPLAGIQETQY
>-|TRBV5-5
ASSFFTGLSGANVLT
>-|TRBV4-3
ASSQEGTLSPTEQF
>-|TRBV12-3/TRBV12-4
ASSTPLIGGESWGAYEQY
>-|TRBV20-1
SAPRGQNQPQH
>-|TRBV10-3
AITRQPGDYGYT
>-|TRBV20-1
SADRVNQPQH
>few|TRBV11-1
ASSSGGLAGYNEQF
>few|TRBV15
ATSSDIPRLMGGYT